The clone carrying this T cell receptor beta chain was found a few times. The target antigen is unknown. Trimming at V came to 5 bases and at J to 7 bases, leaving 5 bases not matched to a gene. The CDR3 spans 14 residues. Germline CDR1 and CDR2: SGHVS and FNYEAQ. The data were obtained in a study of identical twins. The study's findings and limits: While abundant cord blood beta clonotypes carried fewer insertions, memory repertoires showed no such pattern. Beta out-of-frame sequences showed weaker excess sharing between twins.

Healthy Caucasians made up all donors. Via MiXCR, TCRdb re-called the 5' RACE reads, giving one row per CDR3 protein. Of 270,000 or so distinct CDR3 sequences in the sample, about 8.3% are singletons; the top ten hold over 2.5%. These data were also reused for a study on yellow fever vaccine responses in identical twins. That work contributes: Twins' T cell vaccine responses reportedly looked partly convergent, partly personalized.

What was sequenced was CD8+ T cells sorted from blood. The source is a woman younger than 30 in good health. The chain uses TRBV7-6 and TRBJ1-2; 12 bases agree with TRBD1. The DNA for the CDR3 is TGTGCCAGCAGCCAGGGACAGGGGGCTGCTGGCTACACCTTC. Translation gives CASSQGQGAAGYTF.